This is a list of T cell receptor beta chains from one sample in a study of tumor-infiltrating lymphocytes in oesophageal squamous cell carcinoma. Using its own MiXCR run on the PCR reads, TCRdb lists one record per CDR3 protein. In the table there are approximately 12,000 distinct CDR3 sequences, less than 70% of which are singletons. Sequenced material: esophageal tumor tissue. The receptors here all came from a male donor with esophageal squamous cell carcinoma. Each CDR3 is given with its conserved first and last residue.

v_call cdr3_aa
TRBV11-2 CASTPGRTYEQYF
TRBV27 CASRSTGGNSGANVLTF
TRBV12-3/TRBV12-4 CASSPGTGAYEQYF
TRBV7-2 CASSTVGTQYF
TRBV6-1 CASSPLRDGHYEQYF
TRBV7-3 CASSPPRPGQGSPQETQYF
TRBV7-6 CASSPHEVETQYF
TRBV11-2 CASSTTTSYLDNEQFF
TRBV7-8 CASSLSGQSTNTGELFF
TRBV5-1 CASSLGPGGSGNTIYF
TRBV12-3/TRBV12-4 CASSLRGGRSYNEQFF
TRBV5-1 CASSFRQPGETQYF
TRBV7-6 CASSFLAAELGGNEQFF
TRBV6-1 CASSEEPTSSSTDTQYF
TRBV7-3 CASSLNRDNEQFF
TRBV12-3/TRBV12-4 CASSLVNVGTIYEQYF
TRBV10-3 CAISEVDLTDTQYF
TRBV7-6 CASQGLIGRGNEQFF
TRBV28 CASTPTKGSRDTQYF
TRBV6-1 CASSRTFGELFF
TRBV30 CAWGARETDYNEQFF
TRBV7-2 CASSHPGLAVYNEQFF
TRBV7-6 CASSLNVAYEQYF
TRBV7-6 CASRLRHIPIETQYF
TRBV7-9 CASSPGTTKETQYF
TRBV7-2 CASSLATGGPHNEQFF
TRBV7-2 CASIVRRGGPDTQYF
TRBV11-1 CASSLFITEPYNEQFF
TRBV25-1 CASSEYGNTQYF
TRBV6-1 CASSLEYRGASEQFF
TRBV6-8 CASRRGDVREQYF
TRBV15 CATSRGGIAYEQYF
TRBV7-3 CASSLVYVEQFF
TRBV7-3 CASSLTDEYEQYF
TRBV7-2 CASRNSGRATYNEQFF
TRBV7-8 CASSLGGTTEAFF
TRBV24-1 CATSDPSEGDRSYGYTF
TRBV27 CASSGTGGRYEQYF
TRBV11-2 CASSLDGLPWGTDTQYF
TRBV28 CASRSGGDGYTF
TRBV6-5 CASRQAWPQHF
TRBV6-1 CASSLRRGTGSPLHF
TRBV6-5 CASSRTREETQYF
TRBV7-2 CASSTWTGEGYTF
TRBV6-2/TRBV6-3 CASSEQGRYEQFF
TRBV28 CASSFRGPWDEQYF
TRBV5-4 CASSTPGTGWREQYF
TRBV7-6 CASSLAGTGSPTSF
TRBV20-1 CSALPGTGPYEQYF
TRBV7-3 CASSPTSGANEQFF
TRBV11-1 CASSSHALNTEAFF
TRBV6-1 CASSEVAGTVEQYF
TRBV12-3/TRBV12-4 CASSSWNWLSGANVLTF
TRBV12-3/TRBV12-4 CASSLPQGNNEQFF
TRBV6-1 CASSEFGSILNEQFF